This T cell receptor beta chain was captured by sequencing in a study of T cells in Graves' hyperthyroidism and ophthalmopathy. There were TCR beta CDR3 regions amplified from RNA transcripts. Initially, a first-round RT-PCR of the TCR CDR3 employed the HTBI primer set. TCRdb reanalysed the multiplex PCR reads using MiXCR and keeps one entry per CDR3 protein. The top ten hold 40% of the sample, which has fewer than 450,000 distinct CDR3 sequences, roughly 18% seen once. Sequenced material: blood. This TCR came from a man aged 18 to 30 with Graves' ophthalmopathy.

CDR3: CASSLFDRSYEQYF. The CDR3, as DNA: TGTGCCAGCAGCTTATTTGACAGGTCCTACGAGCAGTACTTC. This chain uses TRBV7-9 with TRBJ2-7; D might be TRBD1 (6 bases). The germline V gene encodes CDR1 SEHNR and CDR2 FQNEAQ (reference sequence). The V and J ends lost 2 bases and 1 base respectively, with 9 bases between them. The CDR3 runs to 14 residues.